The source of this T cell receptor (beta chain) is a study of blood T cell repertoires in COVID-19. Study-level information: T cells, B-cell-depleted T cells, or PBMCs provided the cDNA or gDNA that served as material.

This clone appeared a few times. Germline V CDR1 and CDR2: MDHEN, SYDVKM. The CDR3 runs 14 residues. V gave up 5 bases and J gave up 5 bases, with 12 bases separating them. Assay used: immunoSEQ multiplex PCR; TCRdb lists only in-frame clones, some missing. The sample lists nearly 30,000 clones, 80% occurring once. This receptor was obtained from a woman in her seventies with acute or convalescent COVID-19. The chain links TRBV28 to TRBJ2-2; D perhaps matches TRBD1 (5 bases). Sequencing was carried out using peripheral blood. In DNA form, the CDR3 reads TGTGCCAGCAGTCTGACAAGGGGAACCGGGGAGCTGTTTTTT. Its protein is CASSLTRGTGELFF.